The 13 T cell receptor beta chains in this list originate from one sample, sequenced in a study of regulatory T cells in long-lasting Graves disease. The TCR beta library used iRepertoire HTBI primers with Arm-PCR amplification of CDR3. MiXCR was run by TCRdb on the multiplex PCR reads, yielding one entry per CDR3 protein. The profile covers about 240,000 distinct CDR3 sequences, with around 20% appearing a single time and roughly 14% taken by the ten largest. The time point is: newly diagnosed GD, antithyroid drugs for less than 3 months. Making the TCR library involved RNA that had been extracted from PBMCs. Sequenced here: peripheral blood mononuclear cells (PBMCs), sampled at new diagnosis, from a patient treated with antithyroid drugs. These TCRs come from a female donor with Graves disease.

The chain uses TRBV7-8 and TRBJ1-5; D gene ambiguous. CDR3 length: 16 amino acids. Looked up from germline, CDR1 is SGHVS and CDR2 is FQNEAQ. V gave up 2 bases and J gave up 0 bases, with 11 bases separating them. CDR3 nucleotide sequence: TGTGCCAGCAGCTTATTTTCGCTGGATAGCAATCAGCCCCAGCATTTT. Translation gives CASSLFSLDSNQPQHF.

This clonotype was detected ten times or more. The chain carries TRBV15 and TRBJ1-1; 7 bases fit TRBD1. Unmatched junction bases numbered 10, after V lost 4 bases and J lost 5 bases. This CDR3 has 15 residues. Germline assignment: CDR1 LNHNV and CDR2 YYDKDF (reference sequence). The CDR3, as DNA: TGTGCCACCAGCACCAACAGGATCAGGGGGACTGAAGCTTTCTTT. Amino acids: CATSTNRIRGTEAFF. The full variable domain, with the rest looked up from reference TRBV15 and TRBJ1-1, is DAMVIQNPRYQVTQFGKPVTLSCSQTLNHNVMYWYQQKSSQAPKLLFHYYDKDFNNEADTPDNFQSRRPNTSFCFLDIRSPGLGDTAMYLCATSTNRIRGTEAFFGQGTRLTVV.

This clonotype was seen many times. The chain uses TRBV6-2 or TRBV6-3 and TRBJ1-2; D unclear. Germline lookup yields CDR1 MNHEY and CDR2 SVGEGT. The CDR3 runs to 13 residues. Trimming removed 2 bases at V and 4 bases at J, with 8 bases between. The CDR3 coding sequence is TGTGCCAGCAGTTACGAGTTCATCTATGGCTACACCTTC. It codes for CASSYEFIYGYTF.

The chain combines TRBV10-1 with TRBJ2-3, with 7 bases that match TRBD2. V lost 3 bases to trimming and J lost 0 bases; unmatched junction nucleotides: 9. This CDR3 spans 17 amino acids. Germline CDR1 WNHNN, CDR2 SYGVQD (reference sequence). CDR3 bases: TGCGCCAGCAGTGAAAGCCTAGCGGCAGTTAGCACAGATACGCAGTATTTT. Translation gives CASSESLAAVSTDTQYF.

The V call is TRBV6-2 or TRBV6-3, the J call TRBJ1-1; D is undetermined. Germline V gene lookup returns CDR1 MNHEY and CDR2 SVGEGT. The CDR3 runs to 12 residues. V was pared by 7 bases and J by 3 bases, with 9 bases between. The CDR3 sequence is CASTQVYTEAFF. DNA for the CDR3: TGTGCCAGCACCCAGGTGTACACTGAAGCTTTCTTT.

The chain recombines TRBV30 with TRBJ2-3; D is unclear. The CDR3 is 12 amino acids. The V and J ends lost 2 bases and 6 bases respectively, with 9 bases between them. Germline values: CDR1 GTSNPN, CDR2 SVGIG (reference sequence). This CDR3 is CAWSPHSDTQYF. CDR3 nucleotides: TGTGCCTGGAGTCCCCACTCGGATACGCAGTATTTT.

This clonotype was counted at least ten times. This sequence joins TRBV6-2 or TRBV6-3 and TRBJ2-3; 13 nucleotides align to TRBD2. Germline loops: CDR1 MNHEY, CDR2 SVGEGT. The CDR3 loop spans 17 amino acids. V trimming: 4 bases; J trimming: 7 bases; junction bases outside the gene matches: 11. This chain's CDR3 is CASSSHRTSGRDNTQYF. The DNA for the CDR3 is TGTGCCAGCAGTTCGCACCGGACTAGCGGGAGAGACAATACGCAGTATTTT.

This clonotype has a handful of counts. CDR3 region: CATSDLIGAKLFF. CDR3 DNA: TGTGCCACCAGTGATTTAATAGGCGCGAAGCTGTTTTTT. The V call is TRBV24-1, the J call TRBJ2-2; no firm D call. Germline V gene lookup returns CDR1 KGHDR and CDR2 SFDVKD. This CDR3 region has 13 residues. V was clipped by 1 base and J by 12 bases, with 11 bases between them.

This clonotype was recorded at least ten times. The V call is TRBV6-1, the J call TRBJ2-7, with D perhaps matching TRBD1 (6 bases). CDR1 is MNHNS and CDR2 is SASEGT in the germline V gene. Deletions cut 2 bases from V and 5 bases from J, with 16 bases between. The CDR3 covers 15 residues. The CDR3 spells CASSERGHVVDEQYF. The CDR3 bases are TGTGCCAGCAGTGAAAGGGGACACGTTGTGGACGAGCAGTACTTC.

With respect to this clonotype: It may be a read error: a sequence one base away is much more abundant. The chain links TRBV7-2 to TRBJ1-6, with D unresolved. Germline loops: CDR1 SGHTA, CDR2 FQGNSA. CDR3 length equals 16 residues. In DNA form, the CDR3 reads TGCGCCAGCAGCCAAGGTAGGGAGGGAAGAGTCTCACCCCTCCACTTT. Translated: CASSQGREGRVSPLHF.

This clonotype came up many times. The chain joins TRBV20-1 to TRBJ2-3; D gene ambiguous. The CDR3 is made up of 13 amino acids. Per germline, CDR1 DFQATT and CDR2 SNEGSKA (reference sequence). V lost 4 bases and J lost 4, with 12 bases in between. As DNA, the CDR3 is TGCAGTGCTATCCTGGCGGCTTCAGATACGCAGTATTTT. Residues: CSAILAASDTQYF.

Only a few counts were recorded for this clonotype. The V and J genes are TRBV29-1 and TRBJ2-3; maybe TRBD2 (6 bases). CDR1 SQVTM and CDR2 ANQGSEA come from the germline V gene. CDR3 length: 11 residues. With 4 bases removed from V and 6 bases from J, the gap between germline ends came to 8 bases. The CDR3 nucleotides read TGCAGCGTTGCCCGGGGGGATACGCAGTATTTT. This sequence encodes CSVARGDTQYF.

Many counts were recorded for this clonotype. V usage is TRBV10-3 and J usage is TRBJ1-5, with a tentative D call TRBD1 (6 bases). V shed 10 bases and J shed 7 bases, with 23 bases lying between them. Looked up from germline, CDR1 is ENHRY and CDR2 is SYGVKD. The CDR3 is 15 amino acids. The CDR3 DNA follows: TGTGCCAGCCAAGCCCAACAGGGTCGAGAGCAGCCCCAGCATTTT. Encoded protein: CASQAQQGREQPQHF.